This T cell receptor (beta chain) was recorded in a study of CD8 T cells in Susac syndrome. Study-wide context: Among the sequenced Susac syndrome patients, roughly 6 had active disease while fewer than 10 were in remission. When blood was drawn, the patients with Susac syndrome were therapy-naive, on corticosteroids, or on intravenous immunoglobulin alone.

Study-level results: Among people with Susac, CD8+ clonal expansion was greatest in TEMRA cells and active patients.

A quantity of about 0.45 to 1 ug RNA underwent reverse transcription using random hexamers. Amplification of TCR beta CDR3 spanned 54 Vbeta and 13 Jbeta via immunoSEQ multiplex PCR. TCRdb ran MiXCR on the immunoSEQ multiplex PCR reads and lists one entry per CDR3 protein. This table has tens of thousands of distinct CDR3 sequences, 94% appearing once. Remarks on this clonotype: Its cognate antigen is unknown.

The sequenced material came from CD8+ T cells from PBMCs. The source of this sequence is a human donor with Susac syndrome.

CDR3 residues: CSVEILPTSGGFTYNEQFF. The CDR3 region has the DNA TGCAGCGTTGAAATTCTCCCGACTAGCGGGGGGTTTACCTACAATGAGCAGTTCTTC. The chain recombines TRBV29-1 with TRBJ2-1, with TRBD2 matching over 13 bases. With V trimmed by 2 bases and J by 2 bases, 12 bases remained unmatched. Per germline, CDR1 SQVTM and CDR2 ANQGSEA. This CDR3 spans 19 amino acids.